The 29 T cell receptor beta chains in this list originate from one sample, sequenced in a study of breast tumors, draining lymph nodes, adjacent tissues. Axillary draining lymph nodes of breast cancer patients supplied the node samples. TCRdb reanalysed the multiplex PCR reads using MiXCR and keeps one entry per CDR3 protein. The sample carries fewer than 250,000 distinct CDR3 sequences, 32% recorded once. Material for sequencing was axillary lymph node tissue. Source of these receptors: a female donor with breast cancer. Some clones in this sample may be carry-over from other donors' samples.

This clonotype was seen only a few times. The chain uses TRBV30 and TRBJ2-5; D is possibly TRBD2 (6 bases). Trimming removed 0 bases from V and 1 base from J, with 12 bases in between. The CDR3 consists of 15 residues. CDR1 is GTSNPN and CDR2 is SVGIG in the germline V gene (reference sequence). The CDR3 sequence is CAWSVKGLSQETQYF. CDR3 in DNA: TGTGCCTGGAGTGTAAAGGGACTTAGCCAAGAGACCCAGTACTTC.

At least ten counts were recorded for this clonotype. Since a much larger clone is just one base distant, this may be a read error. CDR3 sequence: CASSFPGRSYGYTF. The CDR3 coding sequence is TGTGCCAGCAGCTTCCCCGGACGGTCCTATGGCTACACCTTC. The chain is built from TRBV7-2 and TRBJ1-2; D is unclear. Germline V CDR1 and CDR2: SGHTA, FQGNSA. This CDR3 has 14 residues. The V end was cut by 3 bases, the J end by 4 bases, with 12 bases between.

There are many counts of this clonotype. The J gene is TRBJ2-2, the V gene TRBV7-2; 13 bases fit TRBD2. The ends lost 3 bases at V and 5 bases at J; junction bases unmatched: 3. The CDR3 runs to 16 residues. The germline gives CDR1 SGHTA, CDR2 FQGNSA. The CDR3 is CASSFRLAGGTGELFF. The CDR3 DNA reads TGTGCCAGCAGCTTTAGACTAGCGGGAGGAACCGGGGAGCTGTTTTTT. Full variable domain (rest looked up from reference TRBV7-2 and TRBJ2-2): GAGVSQSPSNKVTEKGKDVELRCDPISGHTALYWYRQSLGQGLEFLIYFQGNSAPDKSGLPSDRFSAERTGGSVSTLTIQRTQQEDSAVYLCASSFRLAGGTGELFFGEGSRLTVL.

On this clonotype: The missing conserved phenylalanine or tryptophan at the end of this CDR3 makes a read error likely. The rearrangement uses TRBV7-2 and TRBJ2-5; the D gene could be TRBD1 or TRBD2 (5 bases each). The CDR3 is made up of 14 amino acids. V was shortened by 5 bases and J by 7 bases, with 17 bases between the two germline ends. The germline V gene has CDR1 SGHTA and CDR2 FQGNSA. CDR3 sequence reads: CASSPQARGGTQYL. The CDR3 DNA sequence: TGTGCCAGCAGCCCACAGGCCCGAGGAGGGACCCAGTACCTC.

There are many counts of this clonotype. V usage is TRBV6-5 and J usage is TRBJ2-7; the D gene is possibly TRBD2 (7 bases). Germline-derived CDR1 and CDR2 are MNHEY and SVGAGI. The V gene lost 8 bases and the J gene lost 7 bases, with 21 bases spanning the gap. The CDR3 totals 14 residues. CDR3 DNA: TGTGCCAGCTCCCGACAAGGGGGGGCATGGGAGCAGTACTTC. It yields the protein CASSRQGGAWEQYF.

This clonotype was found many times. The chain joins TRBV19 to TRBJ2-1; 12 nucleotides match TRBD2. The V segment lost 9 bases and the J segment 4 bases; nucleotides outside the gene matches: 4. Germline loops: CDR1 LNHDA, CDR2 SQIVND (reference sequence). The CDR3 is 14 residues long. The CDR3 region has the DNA TGTGCCAGCTTACTAGCGGGAGGTTACAATGAGCAGTTCTTC. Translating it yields CASLLAGGYNEQFF.

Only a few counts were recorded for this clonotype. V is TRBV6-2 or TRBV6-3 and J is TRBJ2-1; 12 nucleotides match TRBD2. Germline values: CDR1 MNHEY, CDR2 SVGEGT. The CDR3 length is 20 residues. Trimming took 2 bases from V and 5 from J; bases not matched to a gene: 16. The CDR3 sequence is CASSYQDRLAGVFGNNEQFF. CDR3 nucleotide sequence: TGTGCCAGCAGTTACCAGGACCGACTAGCGGGAGTATTCGGTAACAATGAGCAGTTCTTC.

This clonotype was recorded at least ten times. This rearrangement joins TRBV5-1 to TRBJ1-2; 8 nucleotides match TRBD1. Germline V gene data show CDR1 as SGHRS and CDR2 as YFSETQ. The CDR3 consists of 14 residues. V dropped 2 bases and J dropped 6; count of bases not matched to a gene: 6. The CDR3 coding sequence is TGCGCCAGCAGCTTCGGACAGGGATTGGATGGCTACACCTTC. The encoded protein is CASSFGQGLDGYTF.

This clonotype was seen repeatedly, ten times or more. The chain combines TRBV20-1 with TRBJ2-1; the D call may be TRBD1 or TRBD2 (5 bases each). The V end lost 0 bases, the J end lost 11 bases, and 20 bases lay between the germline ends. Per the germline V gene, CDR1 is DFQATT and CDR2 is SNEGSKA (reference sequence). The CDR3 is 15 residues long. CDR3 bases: TGCAGTGCTAGAGACCCGGGACCAACCTTGGGGAAGCAGTTCTTC. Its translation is CSARDPGPTLGKQFF.

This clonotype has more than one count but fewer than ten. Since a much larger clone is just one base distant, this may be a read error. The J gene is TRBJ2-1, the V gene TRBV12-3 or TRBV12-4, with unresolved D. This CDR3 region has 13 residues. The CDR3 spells CASSLSVYNEQLF. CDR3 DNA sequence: TGTGCCAGCAGTTTGAGTGTCTACAATGAGCAGCTCTTC.

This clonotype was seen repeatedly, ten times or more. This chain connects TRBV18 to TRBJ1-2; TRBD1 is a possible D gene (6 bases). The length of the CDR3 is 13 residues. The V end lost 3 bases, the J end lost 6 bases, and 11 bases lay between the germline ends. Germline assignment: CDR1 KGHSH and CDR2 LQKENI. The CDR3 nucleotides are TGTGCCAGCTCACCTGGACAGCATGATGGCTACACCTTC. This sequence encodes CASSPGQHDGYTF.

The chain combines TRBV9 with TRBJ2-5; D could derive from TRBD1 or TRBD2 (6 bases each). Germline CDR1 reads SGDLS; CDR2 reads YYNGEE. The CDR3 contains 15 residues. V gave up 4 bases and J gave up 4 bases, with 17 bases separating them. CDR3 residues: CASSTSKGEAETQYF. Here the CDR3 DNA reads TGTGCCAGCAGCACCTCCAAGGGGGAGGCAGAGACCCAGTACTTC.

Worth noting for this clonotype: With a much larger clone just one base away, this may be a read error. DNA of the CDR3: TGTACCAGCTGGTACTCTGGAAACACCATATATTTT. Translation: CTSWYSGNTIYF. V usage is TRBV6-1 and J usage is TRBJ1-3; D not certain. The CDR3 has 12 amino acids. Germline V CDR1 and CDR2: MNHNS, SASEGT.

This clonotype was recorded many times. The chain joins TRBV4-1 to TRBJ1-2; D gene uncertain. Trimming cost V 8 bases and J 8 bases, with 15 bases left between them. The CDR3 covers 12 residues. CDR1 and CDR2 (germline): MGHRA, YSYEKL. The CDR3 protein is CASLNRGSGYTF. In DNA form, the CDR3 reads TGCGCCAGCCTCAACCGAGGCAGCGGCTACACCTTC.

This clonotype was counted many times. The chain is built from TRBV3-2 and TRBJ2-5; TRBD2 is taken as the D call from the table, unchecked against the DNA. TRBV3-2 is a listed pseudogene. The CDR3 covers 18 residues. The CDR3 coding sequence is TGTGCCAGCAGCCAAGATGATAAAGCGGGAGCGGACGCCGAGACCCAGTACTTC. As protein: CASSQDDKAGADAETQYF.

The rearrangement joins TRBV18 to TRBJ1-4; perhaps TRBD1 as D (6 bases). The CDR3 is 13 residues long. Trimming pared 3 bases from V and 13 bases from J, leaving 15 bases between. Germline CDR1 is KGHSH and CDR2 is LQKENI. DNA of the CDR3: TGTGCCAGCTCACCCTATGAGGGGGAGGCACTGTTTTTT. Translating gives CASSPYEGEALFF.

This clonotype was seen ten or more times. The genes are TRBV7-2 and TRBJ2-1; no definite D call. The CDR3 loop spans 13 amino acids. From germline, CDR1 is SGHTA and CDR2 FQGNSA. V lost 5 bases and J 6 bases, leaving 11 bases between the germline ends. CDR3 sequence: CASSPANSNEQFF. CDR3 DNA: TGTGCCAGCAGCCCAGCAAATAGCAATGAGCAGTTCTTC.

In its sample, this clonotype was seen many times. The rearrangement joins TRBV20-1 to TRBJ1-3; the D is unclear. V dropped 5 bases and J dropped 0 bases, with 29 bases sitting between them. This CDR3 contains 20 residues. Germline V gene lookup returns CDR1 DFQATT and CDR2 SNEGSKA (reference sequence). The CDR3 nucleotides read TGCAGTGCTCTCCCCGTGTCGCTTCTTCTTCCCGGAATCTCTGGAAACACCATATATTTT. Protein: CSALPVSLLLPGISGNTIYF.

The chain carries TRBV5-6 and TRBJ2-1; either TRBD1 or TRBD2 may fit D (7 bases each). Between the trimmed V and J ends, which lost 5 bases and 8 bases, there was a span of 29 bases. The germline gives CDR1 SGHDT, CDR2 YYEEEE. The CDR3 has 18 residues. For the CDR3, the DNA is TGTGCCAGCAGTGGGAGGGGGCCTGGGCAGGAGGTTCGACATGAGCAGTTCTTC. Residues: CASSGRGPGQEVRHEQFF.

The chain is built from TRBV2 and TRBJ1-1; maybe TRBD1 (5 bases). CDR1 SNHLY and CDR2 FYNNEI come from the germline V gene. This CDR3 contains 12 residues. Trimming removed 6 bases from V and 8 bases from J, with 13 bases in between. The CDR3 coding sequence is TGTGCCAGCAGCCGCTCTAGGACAGAAGCTTTCTTT. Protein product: CASSRSRTEAFF. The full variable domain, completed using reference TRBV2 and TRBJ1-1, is EPEVTQTPSHQVTQMGQEVILRCVPISNHLYFYWYRQILGQKVEFLVSFYNNEISEKSEIFDDQFSVERPDGSNFTLKIRSTKLEDSAMYFCASSRSRTEAFFGQGTRLTVV.

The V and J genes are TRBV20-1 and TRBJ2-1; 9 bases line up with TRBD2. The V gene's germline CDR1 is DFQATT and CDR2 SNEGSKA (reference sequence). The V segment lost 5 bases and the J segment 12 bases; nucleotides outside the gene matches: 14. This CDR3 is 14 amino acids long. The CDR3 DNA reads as TGCAGTGCTGCAGCGGGAGGTTCCACAGCTACGCAGTTCTTC. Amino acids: CSAAAGGSTATQFF.

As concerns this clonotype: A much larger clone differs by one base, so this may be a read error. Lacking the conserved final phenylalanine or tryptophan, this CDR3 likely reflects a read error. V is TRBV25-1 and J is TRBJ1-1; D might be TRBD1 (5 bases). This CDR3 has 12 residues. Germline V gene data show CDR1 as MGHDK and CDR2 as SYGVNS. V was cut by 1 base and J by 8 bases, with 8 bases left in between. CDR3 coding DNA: TGTGCCAGCAGTGAATGGGGGAGGGAAGCTTTCCTT. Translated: CASSEWGREAFL.

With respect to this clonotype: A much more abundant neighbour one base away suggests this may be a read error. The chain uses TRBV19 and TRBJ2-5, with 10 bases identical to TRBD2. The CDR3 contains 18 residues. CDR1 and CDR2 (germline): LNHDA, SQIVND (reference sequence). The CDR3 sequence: CAGSITLASGRSLETQYF. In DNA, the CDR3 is TGTGCCGGTAGTATAACCCTGGCTAGCGGGAGATCCCTAGAGACCCAGTACTTC.

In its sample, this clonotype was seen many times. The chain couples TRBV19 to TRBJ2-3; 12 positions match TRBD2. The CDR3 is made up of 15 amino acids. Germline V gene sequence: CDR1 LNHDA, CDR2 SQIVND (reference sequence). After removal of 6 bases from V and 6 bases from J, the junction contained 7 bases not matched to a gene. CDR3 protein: CASSLTSGSGDTQYF. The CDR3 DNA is TGTGCCAGTAGCCTGACTAGCGGGAGTGGGGATACGCAGTATTTT.

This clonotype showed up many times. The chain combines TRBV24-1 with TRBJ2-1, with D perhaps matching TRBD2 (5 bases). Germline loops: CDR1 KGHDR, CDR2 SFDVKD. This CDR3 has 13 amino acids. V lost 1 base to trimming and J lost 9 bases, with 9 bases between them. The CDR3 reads CATSDFRSGEQFF. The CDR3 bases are TGTGCCACCAGTGATTTTAGGAGCGGTGAGCAGTTCTTC.

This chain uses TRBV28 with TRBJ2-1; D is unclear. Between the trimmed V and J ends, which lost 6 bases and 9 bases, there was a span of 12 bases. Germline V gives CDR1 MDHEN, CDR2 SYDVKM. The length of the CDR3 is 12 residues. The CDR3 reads CASSSGFSEQFF. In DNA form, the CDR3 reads TGTGCCAGCAGCTCCGGGTTTTCTGAGCAGTTCTTC.

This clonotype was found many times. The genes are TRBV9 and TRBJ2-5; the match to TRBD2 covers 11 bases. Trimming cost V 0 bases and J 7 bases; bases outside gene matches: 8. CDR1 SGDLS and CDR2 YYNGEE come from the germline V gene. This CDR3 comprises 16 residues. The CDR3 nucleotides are TGTGCCAGCAGCGTAGTGGATAGCGGGAGGGCCGCGACCCAGTACTTC. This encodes CASSVVDSGRAATQYF.

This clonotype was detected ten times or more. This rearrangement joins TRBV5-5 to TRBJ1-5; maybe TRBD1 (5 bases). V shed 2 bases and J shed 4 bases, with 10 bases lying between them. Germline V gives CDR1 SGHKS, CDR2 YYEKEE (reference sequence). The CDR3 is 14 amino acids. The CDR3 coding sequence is TGTGCCAGCAGCTTTTTCCGGGGGAATCAGCCCCAGCATTTT. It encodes CASSFFRGNQPQHF.

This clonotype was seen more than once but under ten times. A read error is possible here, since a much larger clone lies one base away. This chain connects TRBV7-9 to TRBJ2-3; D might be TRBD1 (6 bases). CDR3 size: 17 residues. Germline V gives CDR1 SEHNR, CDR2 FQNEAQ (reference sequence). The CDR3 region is CASSMHPGTPRGDPQYF. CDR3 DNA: TGTGCCAGCAGCATGCACCCCGGGACACCAAGAGGAGATCCGCAGTATTTT. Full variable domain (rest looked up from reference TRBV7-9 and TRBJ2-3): DTGVSQNPRHKITKRGQNVTFRCDPISEHNRLYWYRQTLGQGPEFLTYFQNEAQLEKSRLLSDRFSAERPKGSFSTLEIQRTEQGDSAMYLCASSMHPGTPRGDPQYFGPGTRLTVL.